The 25 T cell receptor beta chains below all came from one sample that was sequenced in a study of cytomegalovirus exposure and HLA in healthy donors (dated by TCRdb to the late 2010s). Libraries were constructed by the immunoSEQ multiplex PCR assay. The multiplex PCR relied on a mix of 60 forward primers for TCR Vbeta segments and 13 reverse primers for TCR Jbeta segments. TCRdb mirrors the immuneACCESS table, restricted to in-frame sequences. Some clones are absent from its copies; in checked studies, under half trace to an unresolved V gene, and the reason for the others is unknown. Here the sample has about 150,000 clones; under 70% occur a single time. 3% of the sample lies in the top ten. The sample taken for sequencing was PBMCs. These receptors originate from a young woman in good health and CMV-seropositive.

The chain recombines TRBV2 with TRBJ2-7; no reliable D call. The germline V gene encodes CDR1 SNHLY and CDR2 FYNNEI. V dropped 6 bases and J dropped 2 bases, with 5 bases sitting between them. The CDR3 extends over 11 amino acids. The CDR3 protein is CASRLTYEQYF. Here the CDR3 DNA reads TGTGCCAGCAGATTAACCTACGAGCAGTACTTC.

This clone was seen a few times. The chain recombines TRBV6-1 with TRBJ2-3, with a possible D match to TRBD2 (6 bases). Germline-derived CDR1 and CDR2 are MNHNS and SASEGT. V was pared by 3 bases and J by 0 bases, with 10 bases between. The CDR3 totals 15 residues. CDR3 region: CASSDSGVSTDTQYF. CDR3 sequence (DNA): TGTGCCAGCAGTGACTCGGGGGTTAGCACAGATACGCAGTATTTT.

This clone has a handful of counts. The rearrangement links TRBV5-1 to TRBJ2-6; tentatively, D is TRBD2 (6 bases). The CDR3 loop spans 15 amino acids. V lost 4 bases and J lost 2, with 10 bases in between. Germline CDR1 SGHRS, CDR2 YFSETQ. This CDR3 reads CASSGGWAGANVLTF. The DNA for the CDR3 is TGCGCCAGCAGCGGAGGGTGGGCTGGGGCCAACGTCCTGACTTTC.

This chain connects TRBV7-9 to TRBJ1-5; no definite D call. This CDR3 region has 13 residues. Trimming removed 4 bases at V and 2 bases at J, with 6 bases between. Germline CDR1 is SEHNR and CDR2 is FQNEAQ (reference sequence). CDR3 in DNA: TGTGCCAGCAGCTCTTTTGGCAATCAGCCCCAGCATTTT. As protein: CASSSFGNQPQHF.

The chain has TRBV28 and TRBJ1-2, with 8 positions matching TRBD1. CDR3 length: 15 amino acids. V was pared by 3 bases and J by 8 bases, with 11 bases of the junction left unmatched. Germline lookup yields CDR1 MDHEN and CDR2 SYDVKM. The CDR3 spells CASSLAGGAPEGYTF. CDR3 DNA: TGTGCCAGCAGTTTGGCAGGGGGCGCTCCAGAGGGCTACACCTTC.

The V gene is TRBV6-5, the J gene TRBJ1-2, with TRBD1 matching 7 bases. Germline CDR1 MNHEY, CDR2 SVGAGI. Germline trimming cut 1 base from V and 7 bases from J; bases unmatched to any gene: 3. This CDR3 has 13 amino acids. The CDR3 protein is CASSYLGQLGYTF. The CDR3, as DNA: TGTGCCAGCAGTTACTTGGGACAGCTTGGCTACACCTTC.

This clone has a handful of counts. The gene calls are TRBV5-6 and TRBJ1-5; D remains unclear. Germline V gene lookup returns CDR1 SGHDT and CDR2 YYEEEE. The CDR3 length is 12 residues. Trimming shortened V by 2 bases and J by 6 bases, and 6 bases separated the two germline ends. The CDR3 DNA follows: TGTGCCAGCAGCTTCTCCGGTCAGCCCCAGCATTTT. Its translation: CASSFSGQPQHF.

This clone was detected a few times. This chain joins TRBV15 and TRBJ2-1; D gene unclear. The CDR3 totals 13 residues. The V and J ends lost 0 bases and 13 bases respectively, with 13 bases between them. Germline CDR1 LNHNV, CDR2 YYDKDF (reference sequence). CDR3 in DNA: TGTGCCACCAGCAGAGATCTCTACGCGATTCAGTTCTTC. This gives the protein CATSRDLYAIQFF.

For the CDR3, the DNA is TGTGCCAGCAGCTTGGCCGGGACTAGCGGGAGGGCCGGAGATACGCAGTATTTT. It yields the protein CASSLAGTSGRAGDTQYF. The chain carries TRBV5-4 and TRBJ2-3, with 16 nucleotides matching TRBD2. The length of the CDR3 is 18 residues. With V trimmed by 0 bases and J by 5 bases, 6 bases remained unmatched. Per the germline V gene, CDR1 is SGHNT and CDR2 is YYREEE (reference sequence).

This clone occurred a few times. The chain combines TRBV6-4 with TRBJ1-5; D is uncertain. The germline V gene encodes CDR1 MRHNA and CDR2 SNTAGT. V lost 0 bases to trimming and J lost 3 bases, with 12 bases between them. This CDR3 is built from 16 residues. The CDR3 nucleotides read TGTGCCAGCAGTGACTCTCCCTTGTGGCCCAATCAGCCCCAGCATTTT. Protein sequence: CASSDSPLWPNQPQHF.

The rearrangement joins TRBV27 to TRBJ1-2, with TRBD1 matching over 7 bases. The CDR3 loop spans 14 amino acids. After removal of 2 bases from V and 6 bases from J, the junction contained 6 bases not matched to a gene. Germline V lookup: CDR1 MNHEY, CDR2 SMNVEV (reference sequence). As DNA, the CDR3 is TGTGCCAGCAGTTTAGTGCAGGGGGAAAATGGCTACACCTTC. This gives the protein CASSLVQGENGYTF.

V usage is TRBV9 and J usage is TRBJ2-3; unclear D gene. With 3 bases removed from V and 1 base from J, the gap between germline ends came to 6 bases. This CDR3 is built from 13 residues. Per the germline V gene, CDR1 is SGDLS and CDR2 is YYNGEE. The CDR3 nucleotides are TGTGCCAGCAGCGAACTCGGCACAGATACGCAGTATTTT. Amino acid sequence: CASSELGTDTQYF.

The gene calls are TRBV19 and TRBJ2-5; 7 nucleotides line up with TRBD1. The better agreement between TRBJ2-7 and the DNA end casts doubt on the J call. The CDR3 totals 13 residues. CDR1 is LNHDA, CDR2 SQIVND, per germline (reference sequence). The CDR3 sequence is CASSIGQGVEQYF. Here the CDR3 DNA reads TGTGCCAGTAGTATAGGACAGGGAGTCGAGCAGTACTTC.

This rearrangement joins TRBV5-1 to TRBJ1-5, with 8 bases fitting TRBD1. This CDR3 comprises 16 residues. With V trimmed by 3 bases and J by 2 bases, 7 bases remained unmatched. Per the germline V gene, CDR1 is SGHRS and CDR2 is YFSETQ. CDR3: CASSSGPGQGNQPQHF. The CDR3, as DNA: TGCGCCAGCAGCTCCGGACCGGGACAGGGCAATCAGCCCCAGCATTTT.

The gene calls are TRBV5-6 and TRBJ2-5; D ambiguous. V dropped 3 bases and J dropped 0 bases, with 3 bases sitting between them. Germline-derived CDR1 and CDR2 are SGHDT and YYEEEE. This CDR3 has 12 amino acids. The CDR3 DNA follows: TGTGCCAGCAGCTCGTACCAAGAGACCCAGTACTTC. Amino acid sequence: CASSSYQETQYF.

J is TRBJ1-4 and V is TRBV6-6; TRBD1 agrees at 8 bases. Trimming cost V 5 bases and J 7 bases; bases outside gene matches: 12. This CDR3 comprises 16 residues. CDR1 is MNHNY and CDR2 is SVGAGI in the germline V gene (reference sequence). The DNA for the CDR3 is TGTGCCAGCAGTCGAAGTCTCACAGGGGGGGTTGAAAAACTGTTTTTT. Its protein is CASSRSLTGGVEKLFF.

The chain joins TRBV11-2 to TRBJ2-7, with D possibly TRBD1 on 5 matching bases. V shed 3 bases and J shed 5 bases, with 8 bases lying between them. This CDR3 region has 12 residues. Germline CDR1 SGHAT, CDR2 FQNNGV. The CDR3 protein is CASSFAGNEQYF. In DNA, the CDR3 is TGTGCCAGCAGCTTTGCAGGGAACGAGCAGTACTTC. Drawing the rest from reference TRBV11-2 and TRBJ2-7, the complete variable domain is EAGVAQSPRYKIIEKRQSVAFWCNPISGHATLYWYQQILGQGPKLLIQFQNNGVVDDSQLPKDRFSAERLKGVDSTLKIQPAKLEDSAVYLCASSFAGNEQYFGPGTRLTVT.

The chain links TRBV6-5 to TRBJ2-5, with D uncertain. This CDR3 has 14 residues. Germline values: CDR1 MNHEY, CDR2 SVGAGI. V was cut by 7 bases and J by 4 bases, with 16 bases left in between. This chain's CDR3 is CASTVPPRRETQYF. As DNA, the CDR3 is TGTGCCAGCACCGTACCCCCTAGAAGAGAGACCCAGTACTTC.

This chain uses TRBV7-8 with TRBJ1-6, with TRBD1 as a possible D gene (5 bases). Germline V lookup: CDR1 SGHVS, CDR2 FQNEAQ. This CDR3 is built from 13 residues. V lost 4 bases to trimming and J lost 7 bases, with 8 bases between them. CDR3 DNA sequence: TGTGCCAGCAGCTGGGGCAGCAATTCACCCCTCCACTTT. Its protein is CASSWGSNSPLHF.

This chain links TRBV5-8 with TRBJ1-1; D might be TRBD1 (5 bases). The CDR3 extends over 18 amino acids. V lost 5 bases to trimming and J lost 0 bases, with 23 bases between them. The germline V gene encodes CDR1 SGHTS and CDR2 YDEGEE. CDR3 sequence (DNA): TGTGCCAGCAGACACTCGGGGGGGGGTCCTTACATGAACACTGAAGCTTTCTTT. Translated: CASRHSGGGPYMNTEAFF.

The genes are TRBV2 and TRBJ1-4, with D hard to call. The CDR3 is made up of 12 amino acids. V lost 4 bases to trimming and J lost 4 bases, with 4 bases between them. In germline, CDR1 is SNHLY, CDR2 FYNNEI. This chain's CDR3 is CASSGGNEKLFF. The CDR3 DNA sequence: TGTGCCAGCAGTGGCGGTAATGAAAAACTGTTTTTT.

This clone was recorded once. The J gene is TRBJ1-4, the V gene TRBV9; D uncertain. Trimming took off 1 base at V and 6 bases at J, with 16 bases between the two ends. CDR3 size: 16 residues. CDR1 and CDR2 (germline): SGDLS, YYNGEE. CDR3 amino acids: CASSVSDGRGYEKLFF. The CDR3 DNA sequence: TGTGCCAGCAGCGTAAGTGACGGACGAGGGTATGAAAAACTGTTTTTT.

The V and J genes are TRBV11-2 and TRBJ2-4, with D unresolved. The CDR3 consists of 15 residues. The ends were cut back, 2 bases at V and 0 bases at J, with 8 bases in the middle. The germline V gene has CDR1 SGHAT and CDR2 FQNNGV. The CDR3 loop reads CASSLQVLAKNIQYF. The CDR3 DNA is TGTGCCAGCAGCTTACAGGTTCTAGCCAAAAACATTCAGTACTTC.

The chain joins TRBV6-1 to TRBJ2-7; TRBD1 is a possible D gene (6 bases). V gave up 5 bases and J gave up 4 bases, with 12 bases separating them. This CDR3 region has 13 residues. CDR1 is MNHNS, CDR2 SASEGT, per germline. Here the CDR3 DNA reads TGTGCCAGCAGTTTTCGGGACATTTACGAGCAGTACTTC. Protein sequence: CASSFRDIYEQYF.

The chain carries TRBV10-3 and TRBJ2-7; D gene unclear. V was shortened by 0 bases and J by 4 bases, with 7 bases between the two germline ends. CDR1 is ENHRY, CDR2 SYGVKD, per germline. This CDR3 spans 13 amino acids. The CDR3 DNA is TGTGCCATCAGTGAGTCGCAACATTACGAGCAGTACTTC. Its translation: CAISESQHYEQYF.